The clone carrying this TCR beta chain has a handful of counts. The antigen is undetermined. This sample is part of a study of cytomegalovirus exposure and HLA in healthy donors. Study findings and constraints: Most TCR sequences proved rare, with some public TCRs found in many donors.

The donors were in the approximately 120-subject validation cohort, distinct from the roughly 670-subject first cohort. V was clipped by 1 base and J by 2 bases; unmatched bases: 2. CDR1 GTSNPN and CDR2 SVGIG come from the germline V gene (reference sequence). CDR3 length equals 13 residues. Profiled with immunoSEQ multiplex PCR; TCRdb holds only in-frame clones, not every one. There are 160,000 or so clones in the sample; approximately 87% occur only once, and approximately 1.5% lies in the top ten. V and J are TRBV30 and TRBJ2-7; 7 nucleotides line up with TRBD2. The source is a woman under 40 in good health and CMV-seronegative. The sample comprised PBMCs. The CDR3 sequence is CAWSGEGTYEQYF. The CDR3 DNA follows: TGTGCCTGGAGTGGGGAGGGTACCTACGAGCAGTACTTC. The full variable domain, completed using reference TRBV30 and TRBJ2-7, is SQTIHQWPATLVQPVGSPLSLECTVEGTSNPNLYWYRQAAGRGLQLLFYSVGIGQISSEVPQNLSASRPQDRQFILSSKKLLLSDSGFYLCAWSGEGTYEQYFGPGTRLTVT.